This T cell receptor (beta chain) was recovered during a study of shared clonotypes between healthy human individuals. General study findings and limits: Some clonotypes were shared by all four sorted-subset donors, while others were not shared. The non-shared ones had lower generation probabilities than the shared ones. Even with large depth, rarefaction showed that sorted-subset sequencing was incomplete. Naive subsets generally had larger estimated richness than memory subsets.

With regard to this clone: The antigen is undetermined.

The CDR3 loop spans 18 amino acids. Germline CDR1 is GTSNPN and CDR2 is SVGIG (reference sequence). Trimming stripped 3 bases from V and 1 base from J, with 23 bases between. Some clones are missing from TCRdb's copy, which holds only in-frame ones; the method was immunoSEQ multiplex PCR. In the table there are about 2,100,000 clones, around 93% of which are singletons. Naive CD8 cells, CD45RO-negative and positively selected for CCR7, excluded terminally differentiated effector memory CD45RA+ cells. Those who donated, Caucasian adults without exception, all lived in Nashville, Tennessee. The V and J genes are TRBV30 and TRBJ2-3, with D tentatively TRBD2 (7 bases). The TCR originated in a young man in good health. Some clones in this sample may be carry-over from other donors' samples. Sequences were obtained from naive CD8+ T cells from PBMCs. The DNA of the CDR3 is TGTGCCTGGAGCTCCTGGGGGGGCCGCAACCCTGGCACAGATACGCAGTATTTT. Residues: CAWSSWGGRNPGTDTQYF.